These T cell receptor beta chains were read from a single sample in a study of human versus mouse CDR3 diversity and MHC coevolution. Measured with immunoSEQ multiplex PCR; TCRdb has only the in-frame clones, and not every one. In the table there are about 81,000 clones, about 94% of which are singletons. The sequencing input was naive CD4+ T cells from blood. These receptors came from a person aged 30-69 years in good health. Each CDR3 is given with its conserved first and last residue. A D gene is named only where the DNA matches it firmly. Part of the rows lack a size; the others show once, few, many or a class for expanded clones.

V gene	D gene	clone size	J gene	CDR3 DNA	CDR3 protein
TRBV6-4	TRBD1	once	TRBJ2-3	TGTGCCAGCAGTGAGGCAGGGGGTGGGTATACGCAGTATTTT	CASSEAGGGYTQYF
TRBV7-9	.	.	TRBJ2-1	TGTGCCAGCAGCCCTGGGGCCACAGGGAATGAGCAGTTCTTC	CASSPGATGNEQFF
TRBV7-9	.	once	TRBJ1-2	TGTGCCAGCAGCTTAAAACAGGCCTTGATTCAATATGGCTACACCTTC	CASSLKQALIQYGYTF
TRBV30	.	.	TRBJ1-2	TGTGCCTGGAGAGTCCATGGAGGGGCCTATGGCTACACCTTC	CAWRVHGGAYGYTF
TRBV5-4	TRBD1	.	TRBJ1-2	TGTGCCAGCAGCGTAACAGGGGGCAACTATGGCTACACCTTC	CASSVTGGNYGYTF
TRBV5-1	.	.	TRBJ2-3	TGCGCCAGCAGCTTGGAAGAGGGGGGGACAGATACGCAGTATTTT	CASSLEEGGTDTQYF
TRBV30	TRBD1	.	TRBJ1-1	TGTGCCTGGAGTCGTGACAGGGGAATGAACACTGAAGCTTTCTTT	CAWSRDRGMNTEAFF
TRBV5-8	.	.	TRBJ2-2	TGTGCCAGCAGCTTGCCAGGACTCACCGGGGAGCTGTTTTTT	CASSLPGLTGELFF
TRBV27	TRBD1	.	TRBJ2-7	TGTGCCAGCAGTTGGGACAGCGAGCAGTACTTC	CASSWDSEQYF
TRBV9	.	.	TRBJ1-2	TGTGCCAGCAGCCCTTCGGGGGGAGGCTACACCTTC	CASSPSGGGYTF
TRBV28	.	.	TRBJ2-1	TGTGCCAGCACCCTCCCCGGGAGAAATGAGCAGTTCTTC	CASTLPGRNEQFF
TRBV5-1	TRBD1	once	TRBJ1-1	TGCGCCAGCAGGTTATCAGGGGGCGCGAACACTGAAGCTTTCTTT	CASRLSGGANTEAFF
TRBV6-5	.	.	TRBJ2-3	TGTGCCAGCAGTTACCAAGGGGGGGGGATGCCAGATACGCAGTATTTT	CASSYQGGGMPDTQYF
TRBV7-9	TRBD1	once	TRBJ2-1	TGTGCCAGCAGCTCCTCAGGGGGCAATGAGCAGTTCTTC	CASSSSGGNEQFF
TRBV18	.	once	TRBJ2-7	TGTGCCAGCTCACCACCGAGATCAGGGGCGTCTTACGAGCAGTACTTC	CASSPPRSGASYEQYF
TRBV6-5	TRBD2	.	TRBJ2-7	TGTGCCAGCAGTTACAGTGTAGCGGGAGGCTACGAGCAGTACTTC	CASSYSVAGGYEQYF
TRBV9	TRBD1	.	TRBJ2-1	TGTGCCAGCAGCGCCCGGGACAGTCACAATGAGCAGTTCTTC	CASSARDSHNEQFF
TRBV18	TRBD1	.	TRBJ1-2	TGTGCCAGCTCACTTGGGGACAGGGCAGATGGCTACACCTTC	CASSLGDRADGYTF
TRBV2	TRBD1	.	TRBJ1-3	TGTGCCAGCATTCTTCCGGGACAGGGGTCCTATGGAAACACCATATATTTT	CASILPGQGSYGNTIYF
TRBV5-1	TRBD2	.	TRBJ2-3	TGCGCCAGCAGCTTAGGGACTAGCGGATCCACAGATACGCAGTATTTT	CASSLGTSGSTDTQYF
TRBV5-6	.	.	TRBJ2-7	TGTGCCAGCAGCCGGACAGCCTACGAGCAGTACTTC	CASSRTAYEQYF
TRBV4-1	.	once	TRBJ1-4	TGCGCCAGCAGCCATCCCATCGAGGATAATGAAAAACTGTTTTTT	CASSHPIEDNEKLFF
TRBV7-6	.	few	TRBJ2-7	TGTGCCAGCAGCTTAGTAGCCAGTAGCTACGAGCAGTACTTC	CASSLVASSYEQYF
TRBV6-5	TRBD1	once	TRBJ1-1	TGTGCCAGCAGCCTACAGGGGGGTGAAGCTTTCTTT	CASSLQGGEAFF
TRBV6-4	.	.	TRBJ1-2	TGTGCCAGCAGAGAAACACAGGGATCAGGCTACACCTTC	CASRETQGSGYTF
TRBV20-1	.	.	TRBJ1-4	TGCGGCAGGGAAATTAATGAAAAACTGTTTTTT	CGREINEKLFF
TRBV2	TRBD1	.	TRBJ2-7	TGTGCCAGCAGCGGCCAGACAGGGATCGAGCAGTACTTC	CASSGQTGIEQYF
TRBV25-1	TRBD1	.	TRBJ1-3	TGTGCCAGCAGCCCCGGGACAGGGACAAACACCATATATTTT	CASSPGTGTNTIYF
TRBV6-4	TRBD1	.	TRBJ1-1	TGTGCCAGCAGGATCCACCGGGACAGGGAGCCGAACACTGAAGCTTTCTTT	CASRIHRDREPNTEAFF
TRBV5-1	TRBD1	.	TRBJ2-5	TGCGCCAGCAGCTTTGGGACAGGGGTAGAGACCCAGTACTTC	CASSFGTGVETQYF
TRBV18	TRBD1	.	TRBJ1-2	TGTGCCAGCTCACCATTAGAGCAGGGGGATGGCTACACCTTC	CASSPLEQGDGYTF
TRBV6-1	.	.	TRBJ1-3	TGTGCCAGCGCGTTAGTCTCTGGAAACACCATATATTTT	CASALVSGNTIYF
TRBV28	.	.	TRBJ1-3	TGTGCCAGCAGTTTAGGGCAGGGCGCCTCTGGAAACACCATATATTTT	CASSLGQGASGNTIYF
TRBV18	TRBD1	.	TRBJ2-5	TGTGCCAGCTCACTGACAGGGGAAGAGACCCAGTACTTC	CASSLTGEETQYF
TRBV18	.	.	TRBJ1-1	TGTGCCACCTTCGCAGGATTGGACACTGAAGCTTTCTTT	CATFAGLDTEAFF
TRBV9	TRBD2	.	TRBJ2-7	TGTGCCAGCAGCGGGGGGGGGACTAGCGGAGATTACGAGCAGTACTTC	CASSGGGTSGDYEQYF
TRBV29-1	.	.	TRBJ1-1	TGCAGCGCCCAGCGCAGTTTGGAGAACACTGAAGCTTTCTTT	CSAQRSLENTEAFF
TRBV27	.	.	TRBJ1-1	TGTGCCAGCGAGGATAGGGGAGGGGCCCCAAAGACTGAAGCTTTCTTT	CASEDRGGAPKTEAFF
TRBV7-2	.	.	TRBJ2-7	TGTGCCAGCAGCGAAACGGGGTACGAGCAGTACTTC	CASSETGYEQYF
TRBV6-5	.	.	TRBJ2-7	TGTGCCAGCCGGGGGGCGGGGTCCCTCGAGCAGTACTTC	CASRGAGSLEQYF
TRBV15	.	.	TRBJ2-4	TGTGCCACCAGCAGACTTTTGACGAGGGACATTCAGTACTTC	CATSRLLTRDIQYF
TRBV11-2	TRBD2	.	TRBJ2-1	TGTGCCAGCAGCTTAGTTCCCCCGGGACTAGCGGGGGGGCGGAGTGAGCAGTTCTTC	CASSLVPPGLAGGRSEQFF